This passage covers 20 T cell receptor beta chains from one sample sequenced in a study of CD8 T cells in ankylosing spondylitis. What these receptors recognize is not known. Each CDR3 protein gets one entry after TCRdb re-called the 5' RACE reads with MiXCR. The data show under 450,000 distinct CDR3 sequences, 15% to 20% seen once. Study conclusions and caveats: Seemingly characteristic of ankylosing spondylitis blood was a TCR beta motif consisting of roughly 8 highly homologous variants.

The sample taken for sequencing was blood, either unsorted or a sorted T cell fraction (not recorded which). These receptors all come from a male donor with ankylosing spondylitis.

This clonotype was detected only a few times. The chain couples TRBV29-1 to TRBJ2-5; TRBD1 matches at 7 bases. Germline V lookup: CDR1 SQVTM, CDR2 ANQGSEA. With 6 bases clipped from V and 1 base from J, the junction kept 11 bases outside the gene matches. The CDR3 spans 15 residues. The CDR3 here is CSVLGGGSTQETQYF. CDR3 nucleotides: TGCAGCGTCCTAGGGGGCGGGTCCACCCAAGAGACCCAGTACTTC.

This clonotype turned up a few times. The chain has TRBV20-1 and TRBJ1-5; 7 nucleotides match TRBD1. After removal of 6 bases from V and 1 base from J, the junction contained 6 bases not matched to a gene. CDR1 and CDR2 from the germline V gene are DFQATT and SNEGSKA (reference sequence). The CDR3 loop spans 14 amino acids. The CDR3 DNA is TGCAGTGCAAATCTACAGGGGAGCAATCAGCCCCAGCATTTT. Translating gives CSANLQGSNQPQHF.

This clonotype has a count of ten or more. The rearrangement uses TRBV7-9 and TRBJ1-1; D is unclear. The germline CDR1 and CDR2 sequences are SEHNR and FQNEAQ (reference sequence). The CDR3 spans 11 residues. V shed 5 bases and J shed 10 bases, with 11 bases lying between them. In DNA form, the CDR3 reads TGTGCCAGCAGCCCTGAGGCGAGAGCTTTCTTT. Translating gives CASSPEARAFF.

The chain is built from TRBV12-3 or TRBV12-4 and TRBJ2-3; possibly TRBD2 for D (5 bases). Trimming cost V 6 bases and J 8 bases, with 24 bases left between them. The CDR3 runs to 16 residues. The CDR3 is CASSSLLGGPYATQYF. The CDR3 DNA reads as TGTGCCAGCAGCTCCCTCCTTGGAGGCCCGTACGCTACGCAGTATTTT.

This chain connects TRBV5-1 to TRBJ1-6; D is undetermined. V shed 3 bases and J shed 8 bases, with 9 bases lying between them. This CDR3 comprises 13 residues. The germline V gene has CDR1 SGHRS and CDR2 YFSETQ. The CDR3 is CASSSNGDSPLHF. CDR3 coding DNA: TGCGCCAGCAGCTCCAATGGGGATTCACCCCTCCACTTT.

The genes are TRBV18 and TRBJ1-5; 8 positions agree with TRBD1. The CDR3 loop spans 14 amino acids. The germline V gene has CDR1 KGHSH and CDR2 LQKENI. The J segment lost 6 bases and the V segment lost 6 bases, leaving 7 bases of the junction unmatched. CDR3 bases: TGTGCCAGCTCCATCACAGGGGGAGGTCAGCCCCAGCATTTT. Translation gives CASSITGGGQPQHF.

The chain combines TRBV3-1 with TRBJ2-3; TRBD2 matches at 9 bases. The CDR3 sequence is 16 residues long. V was clipped by 1 base and J by 3 bases; unmatched bases: 5. Germline CDR1 is LGHDT and CDR2 is YNNKEL (reference sequence). CDR3 protein: CASSQAGLASTDTQYF. As DNA, the CDR3 is TGTGCCAGCAGCCAAGCCGGACTAGCGTCGACAGATACGCAGTATTTT.

This clonotype was counted between two and nine times. The chain has TRBV25-1 and TRBJ2-2, with D uncertain. Germline V gene data show CDR1 as MGHDK and CDR2 as SYGVNS. The CDR3 is 16 residues long. Trimming removed 4 bases from V and 3 bases from J, with 15 bases in between. The CDR3 bases are TGTGCCAGCAGTGCCCCCTCCCTATTCTACACCGGGGAGCTGTTTTTT. This codes for CASSAPSLFYTGELFF.

This clonotype has just a few counts. The genes are TRBV5-1 and TRBJ2-6, with D possibly being TRBD2 (6 bases). Looked up from germline, CDR1 is SGHRS and CDR2 is YFSETQ. CDR3 size: 16 residues. Trimming removed 5 bases at V and 1 base at J, with 13 bases between. Written as DNA, the CDR3 is TGCGCCAGCAGTGGGGGACTGAGGTCTGGGGCCAACGTCCTGACTTTC. Its protein product is CASSGGLRSGANVLTF.

This clonotype occurred a few times. The genes are TRBV12-3 or TRBV12-4 and TRBJ2-1; D perhaps matches TRBD1 (5 bases). V lost 6 bases to trimming and J lost 5 bases, with 14 bases between them. The CDR3 extends over 14 amino acids. CDR3 DNA: TGTGCCAGCAGGCCAAGGGGCGGAAACAATGAGCAGTTCTTC. The encoded protein is CASRPRGGNNEQFF.

This clonotype was counted between two and nine times. CDR3 sequence (DNA): TGCAGTGCTAGACATACTTCGGGACTAGCGCAAGCCTTCTCCTACGAGCAGTACTTC. This codes for CSARHTSGLAQAFSYEQYF. V is TRBV20-1 and J is TRBJ2-7; 10 bases fit TRBD2. V trimming: 2 bases; J trimming: 0 bases; junction bases outside the gene matches: 16. The CDR3 loop spans 19 amino acids. Germline CDR1 DFQATT, CDR2 SNEGSKA (reference sequence).

The chain uses TRBV5-1 and TRBJ1-1; the D gene is possibly TRBD1 (5 bases). The CDR3 is 14 residues long. Germline V gene sequence: CDR1 SGHRS, CDR2 YFSETQ. The V gene lost 4 bases and the J gene lost 1 base, with 11 bases spanning the gap. The CDR3, as DNA: TGCGCCAGCAGCCCAGGGCCAGGGAACACTGAAGCTTTCTTT. Translated, it gives CASSPGPGNTEAFF.

This clonotype occurred a few times. The chain combines TRBV20-1 with TRBJ2-5; 8 bases agree with TRBD1. V dropped 4 bases and J dropped 4; count of bases not matched to a gene: 17. This CDR3 has 17 amino acids. The germline gives CDR1 DFQATT, CDR2 SNEGSKA (reference sequence). CDR3 coding DNA: TGCAGTGCTACAACGGAGGCCCAGGGGGCGCTGGGAGAGACCCAGTACTTC. Its translation: CSATTEAQGALGETQYF.

For this clonotype: Sequence at one end of the junction differs from germline and may be a read error. V and J are TRBV24-1 and TRBJ1-5; no clear D gene. The V gene's germline CDR1 is KGHDR and CDR2 SFDVKD. CDR3 length: 14 amino acids. The CDR3 DNA reads as TGTGCCACCAGTGGCGGGCAGAACAATCTGCCCCAGCATTTT. Amino acid sequence: CATSGGQNNLPQHF.

This chain uses TRBV7-9 with TRBJ2-2; D is ambiguous. Between the trimmed V and J ends, which lost 5 bases and 5 bases, there was a span of 9 bases. The germline gives CDR1 SEHNR, CDR2 FQNEAQ (reference sequence). CDR3 length: 13 amino acids. CDR3 nucleotides: TGTGCCAGCAGCACCGAGACTACCGGGGAGCTGTTTTTT. Translation: CASSTETTGELFF.

This clonotype was counted many times. CDR3 DNA: TGCGCCAGCAGAGCCGGGGGAGACAACACCGGGGAGCTGTTTTTT. It specifies CASRAGGDNTGELFF. J is TRBJ2-2 and V is TRBV5-1, with D perhaps matching TRBD2 (6 bases). Germline CDR1 is SGHRS and CDR2 is YFSETQ. CDR3 length equals 15 residues. V lost 5 bases to trimming and J lost 2 bases, with 13 bases between them.

The chain uses TRBV5-6 and TRBJ2-2; TRBD1 agrees at 7 bases. CDR1 and CDR2 from the germline V gene are SGHDT and YYEEEE. CDR3 length: 14 amino acids. V dropped 3 bases and J dropped 5; count of bases not matched to a gene: 4. CDR3 sequence reads: CASSSTGLTGELFF. In nucleotides, the CDR3 is TGTGCCAGCAGCTCGACAGGGTTAACCGGGGAGCTGTTTTTT.

The J gene is TRBJ2-5, the V gene TRBV9, with TRBD2 matching 8 bases. Germline V gene sequence: CDR1 SGDLS, CDR2 YYNGEE. The CDR3 extends over 18 amino acids. The V gene end was trimmed by 0 bases and the J gene end by 2 bases; junction bases not matched to a gene: 12. The CDR3 bases are TGTGCCAGCAGCGTAGCCACCCCAACCGGGACTAGACAAGAGACCCAGTACTTC. Protein product: CASSVATPTGTRQETQYF.

This clonotype was seen many times. V gene TRBV7-9 combines with J gene TRBJ2-1, with D possibly matching TRBD2 (6 bases). The CDR3 extends over 16 amino acids. Germline CDR1 and CDR2: SEHNR and FQNEAQ (reference sequence). The V gene lost 0 bases and the J gene lost 0 bases, with 9 bases spanning the gap. The CDR3 loop is CASSLAAGRSYNEQFF. CDR3 nucleotides: TGTGCCAGCAGCTTAGCCGCGGGACGCTCCTACAATGAGCAGTTCTTC.

The V call is TRBV9, the J call TRBJ2-1, with 7 bases aligning to TRBD1. The CDR3 spans 14 residues. J was trimmed by 2 bases and V by 7 bases; bases with no gene match: 6. CDR1 and CDR2 from the germline V gene are SGDLS and YYNGEE. CDR3 nucleotide sequence: TGTGCCAGCTCTACCGGACAGGCCTACAATGAGCAGTTCTTC. This gives the protein CASSTGQAYNEQFF.